This is a list of T cell receptor beta chains from one sample in a study of blood T cell repertoires in COVID-19. TCRdb keeps only in-frame clones here, not all; method: immunoSEQ multiplex PCR. The profile shows about 89,000 clones, just under 80% of them singletons. The sequenced sample consisted of peripheral blood. Receptor source: a man aged 70 or older with COVID-19, enrolled during active disease. Both conserved end residues are part of each CDR3. The D gene is left open where the match is weak. Size tells how often a clone was seen (once, few, many) or the class of an expanded clone, and some rows leave it out.

abundance,j_gene,v_gene,d_gene,CDR3aa,CDR3nt
.,TRBJ2-2,TRBV7-2,TRBD1,CASSLQGALNTGELFF,TGTGCCAGCAGCCTCCAGGGGGCTCTAAACACCGGGGAGCTGTTTTTT
.,TRBJ2-2,TRBV5-1,.,CASSLYGGLTGELFF,TGCGCCAGCAGCTTGTACGGGGGGCTGACCGGGGAGCTGTTTTTT
.,TRBJ2-1,TRBV19,TRBD2,CASSIELAGSSYNEQFF,TGTGCCAGTAGTATAGAATTAGCGGGGAGCTCCTACAATGAGCAGTTCTTC
.,TRBJ2-7,TRBV3-1/TRBV3-2,.,CASSQDPQYTIYEQYF,TGTGCCAGCAGCCAAGATCCTCAATACACGATCTACGAGCAGTACTTC
.,TRBJ1-3,TRBV3-1/TRBV3-2,.,CASGRAGSGNTIYF,TGTGCCAGCGGGAGGGCAGGCTCTGGAAACACCATATATTTT
many,TRBJ1-5,TRBV28,.,CASSRQVAMRQPQHF,TGTGCCAGCAGCAGACAGGTTGCAATGCGTCAGCCCCAGCATTTT
few,TRBJ1-2,TRBV3-1/TRBV3-2,.,CASSQGGLRGRLYGYTF,TGTGCCAGCAGCCAAGGAGGTCTCAGGGGTCGGCTCTATGGCTACACCTTC
many,TRBJ2-5,TRBV19,TRBD1,CASSGGDSVYQETQYF,TGTGCCAGTAGTGGTGGGGACAGCGTTTACCAAGAGACCCAGTACTTC
.,TRBJ1-2,TRBV19,.,CASSERDILHGYTF,TGTGCCAGTAGTGAACGGGACATCTTACATGGCTACACCTTC
.,TRBJ1-2,TRBV5-8,TRBD1,CASSLGTGPGYTF,TGTGCCAGCAGCTTAGGGACAGGGCCCGGCTACACCTTC
once,TRBJ2-1,TRBV10-3,TRBD2,CAISGTSGNAEQFF,TGTGCCATTTCCGGGACTAGCGGGAATGCTGAGCAGTTCTTC
.,TRBJ2-3,TRBV6-5,.,CASSPRDTQYF,TGTGCCAGCAGCCCCAGGGATACGCAGTATTTT
.,TRBJ1-5,TRBV18,TRBD1,CASSPGTGTQPQHF,TGTGCCAGCTCACCCGGGACAGGGACTCAGCCCCAGCATTTT
.,TRBJ2-1,TRBV2,.,CAALGGNEQFF,TGTGCCGCCCTCGGGGGAAATGAGCAGTTCTTC
once,TRBJ1-1,TRBV28,.,CASSLSNLGLGGVFF,TGTGCCAGCAGTTTATCGAATTTGGGTCTGGGAGGCGTTTTCTTT
.,TRBJ1-6,TRBV7-7,.,CASSLTENSPLHF,TGTGCCAGCAGCTTAACAGAGAATTCACCCCTCCACTTT
.,TRBJ2-7,TRBV7-2,.,CASSLGGPSYEQYF,TGTGCCAGCAGCTTAGGGGGCCCCTCCTACGAGCAGTACTTC
once,TRBJ1-1,TRBV12-3/TRBV12-4,.,CASSSRNTEAFF,TGTGCCAGCAGTTCCCGGAACACTGAAGCTTTCTTT
once,TRBJ1-6,TRBV4-2,.,CASSQVTYNSPLHF,TGTGCCAGCAGCCAAGTAACCTATAATTCACCCCTCCACTTT
many,TRBJ2-7,TRBV7-9,.,CASSLVTGGRYEQYF,TGTGCCAGCAGCTTAGTTACTGGGGGGAGGTACGAGCAGTACTTC
.,TRBJ2-1,TRBV4-1,.,CASSQAQLGNEQFF,TGCGCCAGCAGCCAGGCTCAACTAGGCAATGAGCAGTTCTTC
.,TRBJ2-2,TRBV4-1,TRBD2,CASSQEGTRNTGELFF,TGCGCCAGCAGCCAAGAAGGGACTAGAAACACCGGGGAGCTGTTTTTT
few,TRBJ2-7,TRBV28,TRBD2,CASSPRGLAAYEQYF,TGTGCCAGCAGCCCTAGGGGACTAGCGGCATACGAGCAGTACTTC
.,TRBJ1-3,TRBV24-1,.,CATSDSRDSGNTIYF,TGTGCCACCAGTGATAGCAGGGACTCTGGAAACACCATATATTTT
.,TRBJ1-3,TRBV7-2,TRBD1,CASSYGQGRNTIYF,TGTGCCAGCAGCTACGGACAGGGTCGAAACACCATATATTTT
.,TRBJ1-2,TRBV5-4,.,CASSLGGVSNYGYTF,TGTGCCAGCAGCCTCGGGGGGGTTAGTAACTATGGCTACACCTTC
.,TRBJ2-1,TRBV11-3,.,CASSSRRGGGGAYNEQFF,TGTGCCAGCAGCTCCCGGCGTGGGGGAGGGGGGGCGTACAATGAGCAGTTCTTC
.,TRBJ2-7,TRBV6-5,.,CASSYSRVHEQYF,TGTGCCAGCAGTTATAGCAGGGTACACGAGCAGTACTTC
.,TRBJ2-3,TRBV21-1,.,CASSPGGLAGGDTQYF,TGTGCCAGCAGCCCCGGGGGGCTAGCGGGGGGAGATACGCAGTATTTT
once,TRBJ2-1,TRBV19,.,CASSSLSGNNEQFF,TGTGCCAGTAGTTCCCTTTCGGGGAATAATGAGCAGTTCTTC